Listed here are 23 T cell receptor beta chains from one sample, sequenced in a study of shared clonotypes between healthy human individuals. Measured with immunoSEQ multiplex PCR; TCRdb has only the in-frame clones, and not every one. The sample shows about 2 million clones, 90% to 95% of them seen only once. Sequencing was carried out using naive CD4+ T cells sorted from blood. Subset described: CD45RA+ positively selected. All receptors derive from a man aged 18 to 29 in good health.

The V gene is TRBV6-5, the J gene TRBJ2-7; 9 bases match TRBD1. V was clipped by 4 bases and J by 6 bases; unmatched bases: 13. CDR3 length: 16 amino acids. Germline lookup yields CDR1 MNHEY and CDR2 SVGAGI. CDR3 sequence: CASSSRPLGTGSEQYF. DNA of the CDR3: TGTGCCAGCAGTTCCAGACCTTTGGGGACAGGGTCCGAGCAGTACTTC.

The rearrangement links TRBV6-5 to TRBJ1-1; the match to TRBD1 covers 7 bases. The CDR3 length is 14 residues. From germline, CDR1 is MNHEY and CDR2 SVGAGI. Losses at the gene ends were 8 bases for V and 1 base for J; bases not matched to a gene: 7. CDR3 nucleotide sequence: TGTGCCAGCTCGAAACAGGGGTCGAACACTGAAGCTTTCTTT. Translating it yields CASSKQGSNTEAFF.

The chain links TRBV4-3 to TRBJ2-7; the match to TRBD2 covers 10 bases. CDR1 is LGHNA, CDR2 YSLEER, per germline. Unmatched junction bases numbered 12, after V lost 1 base and J lost 3 bases. The CDR3 totals 18 residues. This chain's CDR3 is CASSQVLVSSGSYYEQYF. For the CDR3, the DNA is TGCGCCAGCAGCCAAGTTCTAGTGTCTAGCGGGAGTTACTACGAGCAGTACTTC.

About this clone: The sample holds other DNA sequences that translate to the same CDR3. The genes are TRBV11-2 and TRBJ2-7; D unresolved. The CDR3 is 13 residues long. The V gene lost 1 base and the J gene lost 3 bases, with 7 bases spanning the gap. Germline V gene lookup returns CDR1 SGHAT and CDR2 FQNNGV. CDR3 sequence reads: CASSLGASYEQYF. In DNA form, the CDR3 reads TGTGCCAGCAGCTTAGGGGCAAGCTACGAGCAGTACTTC.

The genes are TRBV6-5 and TRBJ2-5; TRBD1 is a possible D gene (5 bases). The CDR3 covers 13 residues. The V gene's germline CDR1 is MNHEY and CDR2 SVGAGI. V dropped 6 bases and J dropped 5 bases, with 13 bases sitting between them. CDR3 sequence: CASRSRVRETQYF. The CDR3 DNA reads TGTGCCAGCAGGAGCAGGGTACGGGAGACCCAGTACTTC.

The V call is TRBV7-2, the J call TRBJ2-3; D uncertain. V was cut by 4 bases and J by 4 bases, with 6 bases left in between. This CDR3 region has 12 residues. From germline, CDR1 is SGHTA and CDR2 FQGNSA. The CDR3 DNA reads as TGTGCCAGCAGCTCGCCCCCAGATACGCAGTATTTT. This gives the protein CASSSPPDTQYF.

The gene calls are TRBV19 and TRBJ1-6; TRBD1 agrees at 11 bases. The germline V gene encodes CDR1 LNHDA and CDR2 SQIVND (reference sequence). Trimming cost V 9 bases and J 1 base; bases outside gene matches: 2. The CDR3 is 15 amino acids. The CDR3 region has the DNA TGTGCCAGCGGACAGGGGGCGTCCTATAATTCACCCCTCCACTTT. Residues: CASGQGASYNSPLHF.

This chain links TRBV4-3 with TRBJ1-2; D not resolved. Germline CDR1 LGHNA, CDR2 YSLEER. The CDR3 is 16 residues long. V was pared by 1 base and J by 6 bases, with 18 bases between. The CDR3 sequence is CASSQVYELTTNGYTF. The CDR3, as DNA: TGCGCCAGCAGCCAAGTTTACGAACTAACTACTAATGGCTACACCTTC.

This chain uses TRBV6-5 with TRBJ2-2, with TRBD1 as a possible D gene (6 bases). Per the germline V gene, CDR1 is MNHEY and CDR2 is SVGAGI. The CDR3 is made up of 14 amino acids. V gave up 6 bases and J gave up 3 bases, with 11 bases separating them. The CDR3 DNA sequence: TGTGCCAGCAGCGAGACAGGTGACACCGGGGAGCTGTTTTTT. Protein sequence: CASSETGDTGELFF.

As DNA, the CDR3 is TGTGCCAGCAGTGCAACAGGGGGCGACGGGACCCAGTACTTC. Amino acids: CASSATGGDGTQYF. The chain joins TRBV25-1 to TRBJ2-5; the match to TRBD1 covers 9 bases. The germline gives CDR1 MGHDK, CDR2 SYGVNS. Trimming removed 4 bases from V and 7 bases from J; junction bases left unmatched: 7. The CDR3 covers 14 residues.

The rearrangement uses TRBV6-5 and TRBJ2-5; D is ambiguous. In germline, CDR1 is MNHEY, CDR2 SVGAGI. Trimming stripped 8 bases from V and 1 base from J, with 11 bases between. The CDR3 loop spans 13 amino acids. In nucleotides, the CDR3 is TGTGCCAGCGGGCAGGCCGGCCAAGAGACCCAGTACTTC. Translating gives CASGQAGQETQYF.

Points on this clone: Additional DNA sequences in this sample encode the identical CDR3. This rearrangement joins TRBV19 to TRBJ1-5, with a weak D call TRBD1 (5 bases). The CDR3 has 13 residues. The ends were cut back, 8 bases at V and 0 bases at J, with 8 bases in the middle. Germline V gene lookup returns CDR1 LNHDA and CDR2 SQIVND (reference sequence). The CDR3 loop reads CASRQYSNQPQHF. In nucleotides, the CDR3 is TGTGCCAGTCGACAGTATAGCAATCAGCCCCAGCATTTT.

This clone was seen just once. The chain couples TRBV6-5 to TRBJ2-5; TRBD2 matches 10 bases. V was pared by 2 bases and J by 3 bases, with 3 bases of the junction left unmatched. The CDR3 runs 15 residues. Germline-derived CDR1 and CDR2 are MNHEY and SVGAGI. The CDR3 DNA is TGTGCCAGCAGTTACAACGGACTAGCGGAAGAGACCCAGTACTTC. This translates into CASSYNGLAEETQYF.

The chain recombines TRBV30 with TRBJ2-7; 11 nucleotides agree with TRBD1. The CDR3 length is 16 residues. Germline CDR1 GTSNPN, CDR2 SVGIG (reference sequence). Losses at the gene ends were 2 bases for V and 2 bases for J; bases not matched to a gene: 8. CDR3 sequence reads: CAWSRDRGYPTYEQYF. In DNA form, the CDR3 reads TGTGCCTGGAGTCGGGACAGGGGGTACCCAACCTACGAGCAGTACTTC.

The J gene is TRBJ2-5, the V gene TRBV5-1; D remains ambiguous. Trimming removed 1 base from V and 1 base from J, with 14 bases in between. The length of the CDR3 is 16 residues. Germline values: CDR1 SGHRS, CDR2 YFSETQ. The CDR3 region has the DNA TGCGCCAGCAGCTTGTTTAATGGGGTTCCCCAAGAGACCCAGTACTTC. Residues: CASSLFNGVPQETQYF.

Comment on this clone: Other DNA sequences in this specimen translate into the identical CDR3. The CDR3 coding sequence is TGTGCCAGCAGTCTGACAGAGAATTCACCCCTCCACTTT. Translation: CASSLTENSPLHF. This sequence joins TRBV2 and TRBJ1-6; D perhaps matches TRBD1 (5 bases). Trimming took off 5 bases at V and 7 bases at J, with 9 bases between the two ends. Germline V gene sequence: CDR1 SNHLY, CDR2 FYNNEI. The CDR3 consists of 13 residues.

This clone was observed a few times. This may stem from a read error, because a much larger clone lies one nucleotide away. Other nucleotide sequences from this sample produce the same CDR3. The J gene is TRBJ2-7, the V gene TRBV7-9, with unresolved D. The CDR3 has 11 residues. CDR1 is SEHNR, CDR2 FQNEAQ, per germline (reference sequence). Trimming took 4 bases from V and 2 from J, leaving 3 bases between them. CDR3 in amino acids: CASSSTYEQYF. DNA for the CDR3: TGTGCCAGCAGCTCCACCTACGAGCAGTACTTC.

V is TRBV2 and J is TRBJ2-7, with TRBD2 matching 8 bases. The CDR3 totals 14 residues. With V trimmed by 6 bases and J by 7 bases, 11 bases remained unmatched. Per the germline V gene, CDR1 is SNHLY and CDR2 is FYNNEI. Here the CDR3 reads CASRASGLLLEQYF. CDR3 sequence (DNA): TGTGCCAGCAGGGCTAGCGGGCTCCTCCTGGAGCAGTACTTC.

In its sample, this clone was seen many times. The chain joins TRBV19 to TRBJ2-7, with TRBD2 as a possible D gene (5 bases). The V and J ends lost 5 bases and 1 base respectively, with 15 bases between them. Germline-derived CDR1 and CDR2 are LNHDA and SQIVND (reference sequence). This CDR3 has 15 amino acids. In DNA, the CDR3 is TGTGCCAGTAGTGCTACCTGGACTGAGTCCTACGAGCAGTACTTC. It is translated as CASSATWTESYEQYF.

This rearrangement joins TRBV18 to TRBJ2-7; D might be TRBD2 (5 bases). CDR3 length: 15 amino acids. Deletions cut 2 bases from V and 2 bases from J, with 13 bases between. CDR1 and CDR2 (germline): KGHSH, LQKENI. The chain's CDR3 is CASSPGMGSTYEQYF. In DNA form, the CDR3 reads TGTGCCAGCTCACCAGGTATGGGGAGCACCTACGAGCAGTACTTC. The entire variable domain, with the rest obtained from reference TRBV18 and TRBJ2-7, is as follows: NAGVMQNPRHLVRRRGQEARLRCSPMKGHSHVYWYRQLPEEGLKFMVYLQKENIIDESGMPKERFSAEFPKEGPSILRIQQVVRGDSAAYFCASSPGMGSTYEQYFGPGTRLTVT.

The chain couples TRBV11-2 to TRBJ2-2; 7 bases fit TRBD2. The junction had 4 bases not matched to a gene; V was cut back by 6 bases and J by 6 bases. The CDR3 consists of 13 residues. Germline V gene data show CDR1 as SGHAT and CDR2 as FQNNGV. CDR3 in amino acids: CASRNRGAGELFF. The CDR3 DNA reads as TGTGCCAGCAGGAACCGGGGGGCCGGGGAGCTGTTTTTT.

The J gene is TRBJ2-7, the V gene TRBV10-3, with 9 bases fitting TRBD1. The germline CDR1 and CDR2 sequences are ENHRY and SYGVKD. The V segment lost 10 bases and the J segment 5 bases; nucleotides outside the gene matches: 9. The CDR3 has 13 amino acids. This CDR3 is CATAGTGLNEQYF. CDR3 nucleotides: TGTGCCACCGCCGGGACAGGGTTGAACGAGCAGTACTTC.

The chain recombines TRBV2 with TRBJ1-2; D not resolved. In germline, CDR1 is SNHLY, CDR2 FYNNEI. This CDR3 is 10 amino acids long. Trimming left V 4 bases short and J 4 bases short, with 1 base between. Here the CDR3 DNA reads TGTGCCAGCAGTGCCTATGGCTACACCTTC. This translates into CASSAYGYTF.